The 13 T cell receptor beta chains below were found in one sample sequenced in a study of vaccination effects on CD4 cells after COVID-19. Their target antigens are unknown. Data came from immunoSEQ multiplex PCR; TCRdb stores just in-frame clones and leaves some out. The table shows around 20,000 clones, with roughly 70% occurring only once. Before any sequencing was done, the ViraFEST assay used viral peptide pools to expand antigen-specific CD4+ T cells. It was after nine to ten days of culture that CD4+ T cells were isolated. The specimen was CD4+ T cells from PBMCs cultured with HCoV-229E spike peptides, collected before COVID-19 vaccination. The receptors shown here come from a human donor who received a COVID-19 vaccine.

This clone was picked up one time. The V gene is TRBV6-5, the J gene TRBJ2-2; D possibly corresponds to TRBD2 (5 bases). CDR1 is MNHEY, CDR2 SVGAGI, per germline. V shed 10 bases and J shed 0 bases, with 15 bases lying between them. The CDR3 consists of 15 residues. The CDR3 DNA sequence: TGTGCCACCCTAGCACCGGTCGCGAACACCGGGGAGCTGTTTTTT. Its protein product is CATLAPVANTGELFF.

V gene TRBV4-1 combines with J gene TRBJ1-2; a possible D gene is TRBD1 (6 bases). The CDR3 loop spans 15 amino acids. Trimming removed 0 bases from V and 7 bases from J, with 15 bases in between. Germline loops: CDR1 MGHRA, CDR2 YSYEKL. As DNA, the CDR3 is TGCGCCAGCAGCCAAGATCCAGGGGTCGGGGGTGGCTACACCTTC. Protein: CASSQDPGVGGGYTF.

V and J are TRBV3-1 (or the pseudogene TRBV3-2) and TRBJ1-1; perhaps TRBD1 as D (6 bases). The V gene's germline CDR1 is LGHDT and CDR2 YNNKEL (reference sequence). The germline V and J ends were trimmed by 1 base and 0 bases, with 12 bases remaining between them. This CDR3 region has 16 residues. The CDR3 region is CASSQGGGALNTEAFF. The DNA of the CDR3 is TGTGCCAGCAGCCAAGGCGGGGGGGCATTGAACACTGAAGCTTTCTTT.

This chain links TRBV5-1 with TRBJ2-7; no clear D gene. CDR1 and CDR2 from the germline V gene are SGHRS and YFSETQ. This CDR3 comprises 12 residues. The V and J ends lost 0 bases and 7 bases respectively, with 8 bases between them. CDR3 sequence (DNA): TGCGCCAGCAGCTTGGGGCATCGGGAGCAGTACTTC. Amino acid sequence: CASSLGHREQYF.

The chain carries TRBV19 and TRBJ2-5; TRBD2 agrees at 8 bases. CDR1 LNHDA and CDR2 SQIVND come from the germline V gene (reference sequence). The junction had 5 bases not matched to a gene; V was cut back by 3 bases and J by 2 bases. This CDR3 spans 15 amino acids. CDR3 sequence: CASSIFSGNQETQYF. CDR3 sequence (DNA): TGTGCCAGTAGTATTTTTAGCGGGAATCAAGAGACCCAGTACTTC.

The chain recombines TRBV30 with TRBJ2-5; 9 bases are shared with TRBD2. V dropped 7 bases and J dropped 5; count of bases not matched to a gene: 14. The V gene's germline CDR1 is GTSNPN and CDR2 SVGIG (reference sequence). The CDR3 runs 15 residues. The CDR3 bases are TGTGCCTTTACGGGGGGTAGCGGGGGACGGGAGACCCAGTACTTC. Encoded protein: CAFTGGSGGRETQYF.

This chain joins TRBV10-3 and TRBJ2-7; 8 bases agree with TRBD1. The V gene end was trimmed by 3 bases and the J gene end by 0 bases; junction bases not matched to a gene: 7. Germline CDR1 is ENHRY and CDR2 is SYGVKD. The CDR3 covers 16 residues. The CDR3 bases are TGTGCCATCAGTGATGCCGGGGACAGGACCTCCTACGAGCAGTACTTC. It is translated as CAISDAGDRTSYEQYF.

V usage is TRBV2 and J usage is TRBJ1-4; 10 bases fit TRBD1. V lost 2 bases, J lost 8 bases, and 8 bases stayed unmatched. Germline loops: CDR1 SNHLY, CDR2 FYNNEI. The CDR3 contains 16 residues. The CDR3 DNA is TGTGCCAGCAGTGAAAGAGACAGGGGGCTTAGCGAAAAACTGTTTTTT. Its protein product is CASSERDRGLSEKLFF.

The CDR3 loop reads CASTVQGRNTEAFF. For the CDR3, the DNA is TGTGCCAGCACCGTACAGGGGAGGAACACTGAAGCTTTCTTT. V and J are TRBV6-5 and TRBJ1-1; 7 bases match TRBD1. The CDR3 totals 14 residues. The V segment lost 7 bases and the J segment 1 base; nucleotides outside the gene matches: 6. CDR1 and CDR2 from the germline V gene are MNHEY and SVGAGI.

A few counts support this clone. The rearrangement joins TRBV7-9 to TRBJ1-1; D is undetermined. Germline values: CDR1 SEHNR, CDR2 FQNEAQ (reference sequence). This CDR3 region has 12 residues. Trimming shortened V by 1 base and J by 9 bases, and 9 bases separated the two germline ends. The CDR3 here is CASSLVEQKAFF. CDR3 bases: TGTGCCAGCAGCTTAGTTGAACAGAAAGCTTTCTTT.

The rearrangement uses TRBV24-1 and TRBJ2-5; D might be TRBD2 (5 bases). Trimming cost V 3 bases and J 2 bases, with 12 bases left between them. The CDR3 spans 15 residues. Germline V gene data show CDR1 as KGHDR and CDR2 as SFDVKD. The CDR3 sequence is CATSDNGELQETQYF. As DNA, the CDR3 is TGTGCCACCAGTGATAACGGGGAGCTTCAAGAGACCCAGTACTTC.

The chain uses TRBV5-1 and TRBJ1-2; D is possibly TRBD1 (6 bases). Germline V lookup: CDR1 SGHRS, CDR2 YFSETQ. The CDR3 length is 13 residues. V lost 0 bases and J 6 bases, leaving 9 bases between the germline ends. CDR3 DNA sequence: TGCGCCAGCAGCTTGGTAGGGGGTGATGGCTACACCTTC. Amino acids: CASSLVGGDGYTF.

The J gene is TRBJ1-4, the V gene TRBV27; the D is unclear. Germline V gene data show CDR1 as MNHEY and CDR2 as SMNVEV (reference sequence). The CDR3 has 15 residues. V dropped 4 bases and J dropped 0 bases, with 9 bases sitting between them. The CDR3 coding sequence is TGTGCCAGCAGTTCCCTCGGAGCAACTAATGAAAAACTGTTTTTT. Translation: CASSSLGATNEKLFF.